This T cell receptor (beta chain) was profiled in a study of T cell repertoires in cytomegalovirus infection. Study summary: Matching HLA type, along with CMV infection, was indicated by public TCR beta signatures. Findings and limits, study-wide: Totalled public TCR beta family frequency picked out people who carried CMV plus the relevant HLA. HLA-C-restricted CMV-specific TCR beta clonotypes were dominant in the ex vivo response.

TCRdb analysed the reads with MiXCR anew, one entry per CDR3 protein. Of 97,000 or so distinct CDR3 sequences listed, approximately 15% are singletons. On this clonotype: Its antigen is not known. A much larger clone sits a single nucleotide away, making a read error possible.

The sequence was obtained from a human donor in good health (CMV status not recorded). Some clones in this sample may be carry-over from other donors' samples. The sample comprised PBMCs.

The CDR3 here is CSALDTTKGMNTEAFF. Written as DNA, the CDR3 is TGCAGTGCCTTGGACACAACTAAGGGGATGAACACTGAAGCTTTCTTT. The V and J genes are TRBV20-1 and TRBJ1-1; a weak D match, TRBD1 (5 bases). This CDR3 contains 16 residues. Germline CDR1 is DFQATT and CDR2 is SNEGSKA (reference sequence). Trimming shortened V by 6 bases and J by 0 bases, and 20 bases separated the two germline ends.